A selection of T cell receptor beta chains follows, all from one sample in a study of T-cell reconstitution after alpha-beta-depleted transplantation in children. Using its own MiXCR run on the PCR reads, TCRdb lists one record per CDR3 protein. The table shows approximately 350,000 distinct CDR3 sequences, with more than 10% occurring only once. The specimen was PBMCs, collected from the stem cell graft. These receptors were obtained from a human donor who donated a stem cell graft to a child with Fanconi anemia. The CDR3 runs from the conserved cysteine through the conserved F or W. Fields, in order: V gene, J gene, CDR3 protein.

v_call: TRBV5-1; j_call: TRBJ1-6; cdr3_aa: CASSLGLGGSPLHF
v_call: TRBV30; j_call: TRBJ1-4; cdr3_aa: CAWSVGGGNEKLFF
v_call: TRBV20-1; j_call: TRBJ2-3; cdr3_aa: CSATPLTTSSTDTQYF
v_call: TRBV24-1; j_call: TRBJ1-4; cdr3_aa: CARDEKLFF
v_call: TRBV7-3; j_call: TRBJ2-1; cdr3_aa: CASSLSPTGNEQFF
v_call: TRBV29-1; j_call: TRBJ2-1; cdr3_aa: CSGVLDYNEQFF
v_call: TRBV19; j_call: TRBJ2-5; cdr3_aa: CASSKGLAGETQYF
v_call: TRBV2; j_call: TRBJ2-1; cdr3_aa: CASSARIVSYNEQFF
v_call: TRBV18; j_call: TRBJ1-1; cdr3_aa: CASSPSQSTNTEAFF
v_call: TRBV29-1; j_call: TRBJ1-2; cdr3_aa: CSIRDTSPYGYTF
v_call: TRBV5-1; j_call: TRBJ2-5; cdr3_aa: CASGLGAVDGTQYF
v_call: TRBV5-1; j_call: TRBJ2-1; cdr3_aa: CASSLAGGAGEQFF
v_call: TRBV5-6; j_call: TRBJ2-7; cdr3_aa: CASSLSLKDYEQYF
v_call: TRBV15; j_call: TRBJ1-5; cdr3_aa: CATSPTGGSGQPQHF
v_call: TRBV5-1; j_call: TRBJ1-4; cdr3_aa: CASSHGISNEKLFF
v_call: TRBV5-1; j_call: TRBJ1-1; cdr3_aa: CASSLGVDRRLDTEAFF
v_call: TRBV11-2; j_call: TRBJ2-1; cdr3_aa: CASSPKGLAVYNEQFF